Listed here are 13 T cell receptor beta chains from one sample, sequenced in a study of beta chain features in type 1 diabetes. General observations from the study: Moderate yet significant TCRB CDR3 shortening was seen in Type 1 diabetes patients in all four CD4+ subsets.

No antigens are known for them. Expressed TCRB transcripts were sequenced after all isolated RNA was converted to cDNA. The assay was immunoSEQ multiplex PCR, and TCRdb's table has in-frame clones only and misses some. The repertoire consists of about 640,000 clones, with around 12% occurring once and the leading ten covering roughly 0.12%. Sequencing was carried out using naive CD4+ T cells from blood. Receptors originate from a man aged 25-45 years with type 1 diabetes.

This clone was found once. CDR3 region: CASSYGPPYSPLHF. DNA of the CDR3: TGTGCCAGCAGTTACGGGCCACCCTATTCACCCCTCCACTTT. V gene TRBV6-5 combines with J gene TRBJ1-6; D unresolved. The CDR3 runs 14 residues. Trimming removed 2 bases at V and 8 bases at J, with 10 bases between. Germline V gene lookup returns CDR1 MNHEY and CDR2 SVGAGI.

The genes are TRBV25-1 and TRBJ1-6, with 9 bases fitting TRBD1. This CDR3 has 15 residues. V lost 2 bases and J lost 7; bases outside the gene matches: 3. CDR1 and CDR2 from the germline V gene are MGHDK and SYGVNS. CDR3 nucleotide sequence: TGTGCCAGCAGTGAAGCACAGGGGGCCAATTCACCCCTCCACTTT. Its translation is CASSEAQGANSPLHF.

The J gene is TRBJ1-5, the V gene TRBV29-1; TRBD1 matches 10 bases. The CDR3 is made up of 16 amino acids. With 4 bases clipped from V and 2 bases from J, the junction kept 8 bases outside the gene matches. From germline, CDR1 is SQVTM and CDR2 ANQGSEA. The CDR3 DNA sequence: TGCAGCGTTGCGGGACAGGGGTCCGGGGGCAATCAGCCCCAGCATTTT. Translation: CSVAGQGSGGNQPQHF.

This chain links TRBV6-5 with TRBJ1-5; D perhaps matches TRBD1 (5 bases). CDR1 and CDR2 from the germline V gene are MNHEY and SVGAGI. V lost 6 bases, J lost 3 bases, and 12 bases lay in between. The CDR3 is 14 amino acids. The CDR3 nucleotides read TGTGCCAGCAGCCTAACAGGCCTCAATCAGCCCCAGCATTTT. It translates to CASSLTGLNQPQHF.

This clone was seen a handful of times. The rearrangement links TRBV10-3 to TRBJ2-7; TRBD1 or TRBD2 may be the D gene (6 bases each). Germline lookup yields CDR1 ENHRY and CDR2 SYGVKD. CDR3 length equals 15 residues. V was trimmed by 4 bases and J by 6 bases, leaving 19 bases between them. CDR3 DNA: TGTGCCATCAGTGCCATAGGGGGGTATGGGATCGAGCAGTACTTC. Translated, it gives CAISAIGGYGIEQYF.

This sequence joins TRBV28 and TRBJ1-2; D is uncertain. The CDR3 totals 12 residues. Trimming removed 4 bases from V and 6 bases from J, with 9 bases in between. CDR1 and CDR2 from the germline V gene are MDHEN and SYDVKM. This CDR3 reads CASSSVADGYTF. The DNA for the CDR3 is TGTGCCAGCAGTTCAGTAGCGGATGGCTACACCTTC.

This clone was seen more than once but under ten times. The rearrangement links TRBV5-6 to TRBJ2-5; TRBD1 is a possible D gene (6 bases). Trimming cost V 1 base and J 2 bases, with 12 bases left between them. This CDR3 has 15 residues. Per germline, CDR1 SGHDT and CDR2 YYEEEE. In nucleotides, the CDR3 is TGTGCCAGCAGCTTGATCAGGGGAGATCAAGAGACCCAGTACTTC. Translation gives CASSLIRGDQETQYF.

The DNA of the CDR3 is TGTGCCAGCAAGGGGGGGAGTCAGCCCCAGCATTTT. Its protein product is CASKGGSQPQHF. This chain connects TRBV28 to TRBJ1-5, with D possibly matching TRBD1 (6 bases). Germline V CDR1 and CDR2: MDHEN, SYDVKM. The CDR3 has 12 residues. Trimming pared 7 bases from V and 6 bases from J, leaving 10 bases between.

The genes are TRBV7-6 and TRBJ2-3, with D maybe TRBD2 (6 bases). The CDR3 covers 16 residues. Trimming stripped 2 bases from V and 1 base from J, with 13 bases between. Germline V gene sequence: CDR1 SGHVS, CDR2 FNYEAQ. The CDR3 loop is CASSLLGGPGTDTQYF. Here the CDR3 DNA reads TGTGCCAGCAGCTTACTCGGGGGTCCCGGCACAGATACGCAGTATTTT.

This clone appeared a few times. The chain recombines TRBV19 with TRBJ2-7; unclear D gene. CDR3 length: 12 residues. Germline-derived CDR1 and CDR2 are LNHDA and SQIVND (reference sequence). Trimming cost V 4 bases and J 5 bases, with 9 bases left between them. CDR3 protein: CASSTYSHEQYF. CDR3 DNA: TGTGCCAGTAGTACCTACAGCCACGAGCAGTACTTC.

This clone was observed a few times. The genes are TRBV6-5 and TRBJ2-5; D possibly matches TRBD1 or TRBD2 (5 bases each). Per the germline V gene, CDR1 is MNHEY and CDR2 is SVGAGI. Trimming stripped 4 bases from V and 1 base from J, with 10 bases between. CDR3 length: 14 residues. The CDR3: CASSSTGTQETQYF. CDR3 DNA sequence: TGTGCCAGCAGTTCAACGGGGACCCAAGAGACCCAGTACTTC.

The chain has TRBV5-1 and TRBJ1-2; no reliable D call. Per the germline V gene, CDR1 is SGHRS and CDR2 is YFSETQ. The ends were cut back, 2 bases at V and 8 bases at J, with 13 bases in the middle. This CDR3 spans 13 amino acids. The CDR3: CASSLREPEGYTF. CDR3 sequence (DNA): TGCGCCAGCAGCTTACGGGAACCGGAGGGCTACACCTTC.

This chain connects TRBV7-9 to TRBJ2-2; weak D call: TRBD1 (6 bases). The V gene lost 3 bases and the J gene lost 3 bases, with 8 bases spanning the gap. Germline V gene lookup returns CDR1 SEHNR and CDR2 FQNEAQ (reference sequence). This CDR3 has 14 amino acids. DNA for the CDR3: TGTGCCAGCAGCTTCAGGGGAGACACCGGGGAGCTGTTTTTT. It encodes CASSFRGDTGELFF. The whole variable domain, filled in from reference TRBV7-9 and TRBJ2-2, reads DTGVSQNPRHKITKRGQNVTFRCDPISEHNRLYWYRQTLGQGPEFLTYFQNEAQLEKSRLLSDRFSAERPKGSFSTLEIQRTEQGDSAMYLCASSFRGDTGELFFGEGSRLTVL.